The next 17 T cell receptor beta chains were all read from a single sample in a study of CD8 T cells in Susac syndrome. Roughly 0.45 to 1 ug RNA was reverse transcribed with random hexamers. One entry per CDR3 protein results from TCRdb running MiXCR on the immunoSEQ multiplex PCR reads. The data contain a few hundred thousand distinct CDR3 sequences, under 95% of them singletons. What was sequenced was CD4+ T cells from PBMCs. These receptors originate from a human donor with multiple sclerosis.

In this sample, this clonotype turned up once. The gene calls are TRBV12-3 or TRBV12-4 and TRBJ2-4; D is undetermined. V lost 7 bases to trimming and J lost 8 bases, with 9 bases between them. The CDR3 covers 11 residues. CDR3 nucleotides: TGTGCCAGCACCCGGGCGGACATTCAGTACTTC. It translates to CASTRADIQYF.

The CDR3 sequence is CASSSLTGRFEKLFF. The CDR3 DNA follows: TGTGCCAGCAGTTCCCTAACAGGGCGTTTTGAAAAACTGTTTTTT. The J gene is TRBJ1-4, the V gene TRBV6-5; D might be TRBD1 (6 bases). CDR1 and CDR2 (germline): MNHEY, SVGAGI. V was trimmed by 4 bases and J by 7 bases, leaving 16 bases between them. This CDR3 has 15 amino acids.

The gene calls are TRBV29-1 and TRBJ2-3; 8 positions match TRBD1. The junction had 1 base not matched to a gene; V was cut back by 4 bases and J by 1 base. The germline CDR1 and CDR2 sequences are SQVTM and ANQGSEA. The length of the CDR3 is 13 residues. As DNA, the CDR3 is TGCAGCGTTGGGGACAGGCGCACAGATACGCAGTATTTT. Residues: CSVGDRRTDTQYF.

This chain joins TRBV15 and TRBJ2-3, with D tentatively TRBD2 (6 bases). V gave up 3 bases and J gave up 3 bases, with 16 bases separating them. Per germline, CDR1 LNHNV and CDR2 YYDKDF (reference sequence). The CDR3 is 16 residues long. The CDR3, as DNA: TGTGCCACCAGCAGGGAGGGCGAACAAGCGACAGATACGCAGTATTTT. Amino acids: CATSREGEQATDTQYF. The full variable domain, rest sourced from reference TRBV15 and TRBJ2-3, is DAMVIQNPRYQVTQFGKPVTLSCSQTLNHNVMYWYQQKSSQAPKLLFHYYDKDFNNEADTPDNFQSRRPNTSFCFLDIRSPGLGDTAMYLCATSREGEQATDTQYFGPGTRLTVL.

The V call is TRBV29-1, the J call TRBJ2-5; 13 bases fit TRBD2. Germline assignment: CDR1 SQVTM and CDR2 ANQGSEA. Trimming took 4 bases from V and 4 from J; bases not matched to a gene: 9. The CDR3 sequence is 16 residues long. The CDR3 nucleotides read TGCAGCGTTGGTGGGGGACTAGCGGGGAAGGTAGAGACCCAGTACTTC. Its translation: CSVGGGLAGKVETQYF.

This chain uses TRBV30 with TRBJ2-7; D is uncertain. V gave up 1 base and J gave up 4 bases, with 8 bases separating them. The CDR3 is made up of 12 amino acids. The germline CDR1 and CDR2 sequences are GTSNPN and SVGIG (reference sequence). The CDR3 region is CAWSASSYEQYF. The DNA for the CDR3 is TGTGCCTGGAGTGCCTCCAGTTACGAGCAGTACTTC.

V gene TRBV7-2 combines with J gene TRBJ1-2, with 7 bases aligning to TRBD1. Germline trimming cut 0 bases from V and 8 bases from J; bases unmatched to any gene: 6. CDR3 length: 14 residues. CDR1 SGHTA and CDR2 FQGNSA come from the germline V gene. DNA of the CDR3: TGTGCCAGCAGCTTAGCGCGACAGGGAGGAGGCTACACCTTC. This translates into CASSLARQGGGYTF.

The CDR3: CASSSQTSGREQYF. The CDR3 coding sequence is TGCGCCAGCAGCTCCCAAACTAGCGGGCGCGAGCAGTACTTC. The J gene is TRBJ2-7, the V gene TRBV5-1; 9 positions match TRBD2. After removal of 3 bases from V and 6 bases from J, the junction contained 7 bases not matched to a gene. The germline V gene has CDR1 SGHRS and CDR2 YFSETQ. The CDR3 has 14 amino acids.

The chain has TRBV9 and TRBJ2-7; D is unclear. The germline CDR1 and CDR2 sequences are SGDLS and YYNGEE. The CDR3 covers 15 residues. V lost 3 bases and J lost 2, with 15 bases in between. CDR3 protein: CASSEGLARTYEQYF. DNA of the CDR3: TGTGCCAGCAGCGAAGGTTTGGCTCGGACCTACGAGCAGTACTTC.

This rearrangement joins TRBV12-3 or TRBV12-4 to TRBJ2-3, with 8 bases fitting TRBD2. V lost 1 base to trimming and J lost 2 bases; unmatched junction nucleotides: 8. This CDR3 spans 17 amino acids. This CDR3 reads CASSLDISGALTDTQYF. As DNA, the CDR3 is TGTGCCAGCAGTTTAGATATTAGCGGGGCACTCACAGATACGCAGTATTTT.

The chain links TRBV7-9 to TRBJ2-1; 10 bases line up with TRBD2. Germline-derived CDR1 and CDR2 are SEHNR and FQNEAQ (reference sequence). Unmatched junction bases numbered 5, after V lost 5 bases and J lost 4 bases. The CDR3 extends over 15 amino acids. The CDR3 loop is CASSGKLAGYNEQFF. The DNA for the CDR3 is TGTGCCAGCAGCGGAAAACTAGCGGGGTACAATGAGCAGTTCTTC. The full variable domain, its missing parts supplied by reference TRBV7-9 and TRBJ2-1, is DTGVSQNPRHKITKRGQNVTFRCDPISEHNRLYWYRQTLGQGPEFLTYFQNEAQLEKSRLLSDRFSAERPKGSFSTLEIQRTEQGDSAMYLCASSGKLAGYNEQFFGPGTRLTVL.

This rearrangement joins TRBV29-1 to TRBJ1-1; D gene ambiguous. Germline CDR1 reads SQVTM; CDR2 reads ANQGSEA. The CDR3 totals 14 residues. The ends were cut back, 6 bases at V and 0 bases at J, with 14 bases in the middle. This CDR3 reads CSVSDALMNTEAFF. CDR3 in DNA: TGCAGCGTATCGGACGCTCTTATGAACACTGAAGCTTTCTTT.

The gene calls are TRBV5-1 and TRBJ2-5; TRBD1 matches 7 bases. The CDR3 spans 14 residues. V was clipped by 4 bases and J by 1 base; unmatched bases: 4. Germline-derived CDR1 and CDR2 are SGHRS and YFSETQ. CDR3 DNA: TGCGCCAGCAGCGTCGGGACAGCCCAAGAGACCCAGTACTTC. It translates to CASSVGTAQETQYF.

The chain carries TRBV12-3 or TRBV12-4 and TRBJ2-1, with TRBD2 matching 7 bases. The CDR3 totals 15 residues. The V segment lost 6 bases and the J segment 3 bases; nucleotides outside the gene matches: 8. The CDR3 region is CASSLGLVGYNEQFF. CDR3 nucleotides: TGTGCCAGCAGCCTCGGACTAGTTGGCTACAATGAGCAGTTCTTC.

The gene calls are TRBV30 and TRBJ1-5, with 9 nucleotides matching TRBD1. V dropped 1 base and J dropped 7; count of bases not matched to a gene: 2. CDR3 length: 13 residues. Germline CDR1 GTSNPN, CDR2 SVGIG (reference sequence). CDR3 in amino acids: CAWSEDRGQPQHF. CDR3 bases: TGTGCCTGGAGTGAGGACAGGGGACAGCCCCAGCATTTT.

The rearrangement uses TRBV6-5 and TRBJ2-7, with 7 positions matching TRBD2. The CDR3 consists of 14 residues. Per germline, CDR1 MNHEY and CDR2 SVGAGI. V lost 6 bases and J lost 3; bases outside the gene matches: 8. The CDR3 region has the DNA TGTGCCAGCAGCCTCGGACTAGAACTCTACGAGCAGTACTTC. Amino acid sequence: CASSLGLELYEQYF.

The rearrangement joins TRBV11-3 to TRBJ2-2; D unclear. The length of the CDR3 is 14 residues. The V end was cut by 5 bases, the J end by 6 bases, with 13 bases between. Germline lookup yields CDR1 SGHNT and CDR2 YENEEA. CDR3 region: CASSQIRWAGELFF. Written as DNA, the CDR3 is TGTGCCAGCAGCCAGATTCGATGGGCCGGGGAGCTGTTTTTT.